This TCR beta chain was recorded in a study of blood T cell repertoires in COVID-19. Methods used by the authors: Estimates of nucleated cell counts were drawn from the amplification of reference gene primers. The method was immunoSEQ multiplex PCR; TCRdb's version includes in-frame clones alone and lacks a portion of them. The D gene and trimming were derived from the DNA, and the V and J assignments and clone size from that table. The repertoire holds fewer than 120,000 clones, with roughly 82% as singletons. V was pared by 6 bases and J by 4 bases, with 7 bases between. The length of the CDR3 is 12 residues.

The source of this sequence is a woman aged 60-75 years with acute or convalescent COVID-19. The chain uses TRBV12-3 or TRBV12-4 and TRBJ1-3; weak D call: TRBD1 (5 bases). Sequenced input: peripheral blood. The CDR3 here is CASRPGGNTIYF. CDR3 sequence (DNA): TGTGCCAGCAGGCCAGGGGGAAACACCATATATTTT.